The next 18 T cell receptor beta chains were all read from a single sample in a study of blood T cell repertoires in COVID-19. TCRdb's table, derived via immunoSEQ multiplex PCR, lists solely in-frame clones and lacks some. The table has around 250,000 clones, 86% seen once. Material: peripheral blood. The receptor source for this set is an elderly woman with COVID-19, enrolled during active disease.

The chain uses TRBV27 and TRBJ1-5; D not certain. Germline CDR1 reads MNHEY; CDR2 reads SMNVEV (reference sequence). The CDR3 spans 13 residues. V was shortened by 5 bases and J by 9 bases, with 14 bases between the two germline ends. CDR3 region: CASSLDTLAPQHF. DNA for the CDR3: TGTGCCAGCAGTCTGGATACGTTAGCGCCCCAGCATTTT.

The rearrangement joins TRBV19 to TRBJ1-2; TRBD1 matches at 7 bases. V lost 9 bases, J lost 6 bases, and 16 bases stayed unmatched. Germline-derived CDR1 and CDR2 are LNHDA and SQIVND (reference sequence). The CDR3 contains 15 residues. The CDR3 region is CASSASDRVYDGYTF. CDR3 nucleotide sequence: TGTGCCAGCTCCGCCTCAGACAGGGTGTACGATGGCTACACCTTC.

The chain is built from TRBV10-3 and TRBJ2-7; 14 nucleotides match TRBD2. CDR1 ENHRY and CDR2 SYGVKD come from the germline V gene. CDR3 length: 16 residues. The V segment lost 4 bases and the J segment 0 bases; nucleotides outside the gene matches: 2. This CDR3 is CAISAGTSGSSYEQYF. The CDR3 DNA reads as TGTGCCATCAGTGCCGGGACTAGCGGGAGCTCCTACGAGCAGTACTTC.

This rearrangement joins TRBV5-1 to TRBJ2-1; 9 nucleotides agree with TRBD1. Trimming cost V 0 bases and J 6 bases; bases outside gene matches: 4. Germline loops: CDR1 SGHRS, CDR2 YFSETQ. This CDR3 is built from 15 residues. In nucleotides, the CDR3 is TGCGCCAGCAGCTTGGTAGGACAGGGGCTCAATGAGCAGTTCTTC. Translation gives CASSLVGQGLNEQFF.

The rearrangement joins TRBV15 to TRBJ1-1; no definite D call. CDR1 is LNHNV, CDR2 YYDKDF, per germline (reference sequence). V gave up 1 base and J gave up 4 bases, with 10 bases separating them. CDR3 length equals 14 residues. CDR3 bases: TGTGCCACCAGCAGAGCCCTCTTAATCACTGAAGCTTTCTTT. As protein: CATSRALLITEAFF.

The chain employs TRBV7-3 and TRBJ2-7; 9 nucleotides align to TRBD1. The CDR3 runs 13 residues. Germline assignment: CDR1 SGHTA and CDR2 FQGTGA. V was pared by 5 bases and J by 3 bases, with 2 bases of the junction left unmatched. The DNA of the CDR3 is TGTGCCAGCAGCACGGACAGGGGCTACGAGCAGTACTTC. Translation gives CASSTDRGYEQYF.

The V gene is TRBV7-2, the J gene TRBJ2-1; 7 bases agree with TRBD2. Trimming at V came to 8 bases and at J to 0 bases, leaving 10 bases not matched to a gene. CDR1 is SGHTA, CDR2 FQGNSA, per germline. CDR3 size: 16 residues. This CDR3 is CASSKGPGGSYNEQFF. The CDR3 DNA reads TGTGCCAGCTCCAAGGGTCCGGGGGGCTCCTACAATGAGCAGTTCTTC.

The chain employs TRBV5-1 and TRBJ2-1; 12 positions match TRBD1. CDR1 is SGHRS, CDR2 YFSETQ, per germline. J was trimmed by 10 bases and V by 1 base; bases with no gene match: 6. The CDR3 covers 15 residues. CDR3 sequence: CASSLTGTGGGEQFF. The CDR3 bases are TGCGCCAGCAGCTTGACCGGGACAGGGGGCGGCGAGCAGTTCTTC.

The V and J genes are TRBV4-1 and TRBJ1-5; D perhaps matches TRBD1 (5 bases). The CDR3 is made up of 15 amino acids. Per germline, CDR1 MGHRA and CDR2 YSYEKL. The V gene lost 0 bases and the J gene lost 5 bases, with 11 bases spanning the gap. The CDR3 spells CASSQDGGWYQPQHF. CDR3 sequence (DNA): TGCGCCAGCAGCCAAGATGGGGGGTGGTATCAGCCCCAGCATTTT.

The V gene is TRBV5-1, the J gene TRBJ2-7; D call uncertain. This CDR3 spans 13 amino acids. Germline loops: CDR1 SGHRS, CDR2 YFSETQ. The germline V and J ends were trimmed by 1 base and 3 bases, with 8 bases remaining between them. The CDR3 region has the DNA TGCGCCAGCAGCTTGCCAGGATTCTACGAGCAGTACGTC. Its protein is CASSLPGFYEQYV.

V gene TRBV12-3 or TRBV12-4 combines with J gene TRBJ2-2, with D maybe TRBD2 (6 bases). The germline V and J ends were trimmed by 5 bases and 7 bases, with 11 bases remaining between them. This CDR3 region has 13 residues. As DNA, the CDR3 is TGTGCCAGCAGTCCCCCGGGAGACGGGGAGCTGTTTTTT. This encodes CASSPPGDGELFF.

The V call is TRBV12-3 or TRBV12-4, the J call TRBJ1-2; D unclear. This CDR3 has 13 amino acids. V was shortened by 8 bases and J by 2 bases, with 12 bases between the two germline ends. CDR3 loop: CASDIGDNYGYTF. The DNA of the CDR3 is TGTGCCAGCGATATAGGAGACAACTATGGCTACACCTTC.

V usage is TRBV5-1 and J usage is TRBJ2-3; the match to TRBD2 covers 8 bases. Germline values: CDR1 SGHRS, CDR2 YFSETQ. CDR3 length equals 14 residues. Trimming removed 4 bases from V and 4 bases from J; junction bases left unmatched: 5. CDR3 bases: TGCGCCAGCAGCACCCGGGAGGGGTCAGATACGCAGTATTTT. Amino acids: CASSTREGSDTQYF.

This clone showed up just once. This sequence joins TRBV25-1 and TRBJ2-5; D is unresolved. Trimming removed 6 bases from V and 1 base from J, with 3 bases in between. The CDR3 is 11 residues long. Germline CDR1 MGHDK, CDR2 SYGVNS. The CDR3, as DNA: TGTGCCAGCAGCCTCCAAGAGACCCAGTACTTC. Translated, it gives CASSLQETQYF.

J is TRBJ2-3 and V is TRBV7-9; D may be TRBD2 (6 bases). This CDR3 is built from 17 residues. Trimming removed 1 base from V and 7 bases from J, with 21 bases in between. Germline CDR1 SEHNR, CDR2 FQNEAQ (reference sequence). The DNA for the CDR3 is TGTGCCAGCAGCTTAGACTCACTGGCGGGGTATTCAAATACGCAGTATTTT. Encoded protein: CASSLDSLAGYSNTQYF.

The V and J genes are TRBV5-4 and TRBJ2-5; 7 bases line up with TRBD1. V lost 4 bases and J lost 2; bases outside the gene matches: 8. The CDR3 has 15 residues. Germline CDR1 is SGHNT and CDR2 is YYREEE (reference sequence). DNA of the CDR3: TGTGCCAGCAGCATAGGACAGGCGCAACAAGAGACCCAGTACTTC. This encodes CASSIGQAQQETQYF.

The chain joins TRBV7-2 to TRBJ2-7, with 9 nucleotides matching TRBD1. CDR3 length equals 15 residues. V lost 5 bases, J lost 5 bases, and 10 bases stayed unmatched. In germline, CDR1 is SGHTA, CDR2 FQGNSA. CDR3 residues: CASSLNPGQGHEQYF. For the CDR3, the DNA is TGTGCCAGCAGCCTTAATCCGGGACAGGGCCACGAGCAGTACTTC.

The CDR3 sequence: CAFSGQGSNQPQHF. CDR3 DNA: TGTGCCTTTTCCGGACAGGGTAGCAATCAGCCCCAGCATTTT. This chain links TRBV30 with TRBJ1-5, with TRBD1 matching 8 bases. Germline values: CDR1 GTSNPN, CDR2 SVGIG (reference sequence). This CDR3 region has 14 residues. V shed 7 bases and J 0 bases; nucleotides not matched to a gene: 5.